Following are 11 T cell receptor beta chains from one sample sequenced in a study of T cells after yellow fever vaccination. From the 5' RACE reads, TCRdb called clonotypes with MiXCR, one entry per CDR3 protein. Of 340,000 or so distinct CDR3 sequences detected, around 13% appear once; the ten largest clones hold 2.5% to 4%. Here the sequenced sample was CD4+ T cells sorted from PBMCs, taken 15 days after the yellow fever booster vaccination. The receptors here all came from a young man who received the YFV17D yellow fever vaccine.

This clonotype was recorded at least ten times. This chain connects TRBV27 to TRBJ2-5; TRBD2 aligns across 9 bases. This CDR3 has 16 amino acids. The ends lost 3 bases at V and 5 bases at J; junction bases unmatched: 10. The V gene's germline CDR1 is MNHEY and CDR2 SMNVEV (reference sequence). The DNA of the CDR3 is TGTGCCAGCAGTTTGGGACTAGCCACCAAAGGGGAGACCCAGTACTTC. Translating it yields CASSLGLATKGETQYF.

This clonotype has more than one count but fewer than ten. The CDR3 region is CSVVVAGSGEQFF. DNA of the CDR3: TGCAGCGTTGTGGTAGCGGGTAGCGGTGAGCAGTTCTTC. This chain uses TRBV29-1 with TRBJ2-1; TRBD2 aligns across 7 bases. V lost 4 bases and J lost 9; bases outside the gene matches: 9. The CDR3 is made up of 13 amino acids. Germline V gene lookup returns CDR1 SQVTM and CDR2 ANQGSEA.

J is TRBJ2-3 and V is TRBV10-3; 10 positions agree with TRBD2. Unmatched junction bases numbered 12, after V lost 8 bases and J lost 1 base. Germline loops: CDR1 ENHRY, CDR2 SYGVKD. This CDR3 spans 17 amino acids. CDR3 sequence reads: CAIRSSPLAGGTDTQYF. CDR3 bases: TGTGCCATCCGTAGTTCCCCTCTAGCGGGGGGCACAGATACGCAGTATTTT.

The gene calls are TRBV24-1 and TRBJ2-3; 12 bases agree with TRBD2. This CDR3 has 18 amino acids. CDR1 KGHDR and CDR2 SFDVKD come from the germline V gene. V dropped 3 bases and J dropped 1; count of bases not matched to a gene: 7. The CDR3 sequence: CATSDASGGVSGTDTQYF. In DNA, the CDR3 is TGTGCCACCAGTGATGCTAGCGGGGGGGTCTCCGGCACAGATACGCAGTATTTT.

This clonotype was detected only a few times. The chain combines TRBV5-1 with TRBJ2-1; TRBD2 aligns across 10 bases. The V and J ends lost 2 bases and 5 bases, in that order; junction bases with no gene match: 4. The CDR3 is made up of 15 amino acids. Germline CDR1 is SGHRS and CDR2 is YFSETQ. This CDR3 is CASSFTGTSDNEQFF. The CDR3 nucleotides read TGCGCCAGCAGCTTCACCGGGACTAGCGACAATGAGCAGTTCTTC.

This clonotype has a count of ten or more. The rearrangement joins TRBV6-5 to TRBJ2-5; 7 nucleotides line up with TRBD1. This CDR3 region has 12 residues. V lost 6 bases and J lost 9; bases outside the gene matches: 7. Germline CDR1 is MNHEY and CDR2 is SVGAGI. The CDR3 spells CASSYGQGAQYF. The CDR3, as DNA: TGTGCCAGCAGCTACGGGCAGGGGGCCCAGTACTTC.

Only a few counts were recorded for this clonotype. This chain links TRBV12-1 with TRBJ2-3; no check of the table's D call, TRBD1, against the DNA was made. TRBV12-1 is a recognized pseudogene. The CDR3 covers 17 residues. DNA for the CDR3: TGTGCCAGCAGCTTTAGGCCCAGGGACAAGAACACAGATACGCAGTATTTT. Its protein is CASSFRPRDKNTDTQYF.

V usage is TRBV2 and J usage is TRBJ2-6, with D perhaps assigned TRBD1 or TRBD2 (5 bases each). The germline V and J ends were trimmed by 6 bases and 0 bases, with 12 bases remaining between them. CDR3 length: 16 residues. Germline V gives CDR1 SNHLY, CDR2 FYNNEI. In DNA form, the CDR3 reads TGTGCCAGCAGACGGGACGGGGACTCTGGGGCCAACGTCCTGACTTTC. Protein sequence: CASRRDGDSGANVLTF.

This clonotype was seen repeatedly, ten times or more. The chain employs TRBV27 and TRBJ2-7; D might be TRBD1 (5 bases). Germline CDR1 and CDR2: MNHEY and SMNVEV (reference sequence). The CDR3 is 15 residues long. Between the trimmed V and J ends, which lost 2 bases and 3 bases, there was a span of 14 bases. Here the CDR3 reads CASSLGPTGYYEQYF. The DNA for the CDR3 is TGTGCCAGCAGTTTAGGACCCACAGGCTACTACGAGCAGTACTTC.

This clonotype came up a few times. The rearrangement links TRBV25-1 to TRBJ1-5, with TRBD1 matching over 9 bases. With 6 bases clipped from V and 6 bases from J, the junction kept 6 bases outside the gene matches. Germline V gene lookup returns CDR1 MGHDK and CDR2 SYGVNS. CDR3 size: 14 residues. As DNA, the CDR3 is TGTGCCAGCAGGGGACAGGGTTTCAGTCAGCCCCAGCATTTT. Its protein is CASRGQGFSQPQHF. The entire variable domain, with the rest obtained from reference TRBV25-1 and TRBJ1-5, is as follows: EADIYQTPRYLVIGTGKKITLECSQTMGHDKMYWYQQDPGMELHLIHYSYGVNSTEKGDLSSESTVSRIRTEHFPLTLESARPSHTSQYLCASRGQGFSQPQHFGDGTRLSIL.

The chain uses TRBV6-2 or TRBV6-3 and TRBJ2-7; D assignment may be TRBD1 or TRBD2 (5 bases each). The CDR3 runs 12 residues. CDR1 MNHEY and CDR2 SVGEGT come from the germline V gene. V lost 0 bases, J lost 6 bases, and 6 bases lay in between. CDR3 bases: TGTGCCAGCAGTTACTCGAGGGGCGAGCAGTACTTC. It specifies CASSYSRGEQYF.